This T cell receptor (beta chain) was observed in a study of graft-versus-host responses after intestinal transplantation. V shed 4 bases and J 4 bases; nucleotides not matched to a gene: 9. This CDR3 is built from 18 residues. Germline V gene lookup returns CDR1 MGHRA and CDR2 YSYEKL. Measured with immunoSEQ multiplex PCR; TCRdb has only the in-frame clones, and not every one. The repertoire holds 20,000 or so clones, with roughly half as singletons. Points from the study as a whole: Allografts of one patient group, those with graft-donor T cell macrochimerism, had high graft-versus-host to host-versus-graft clonal ratios. GvH clones were found in recipient marrow; some appeared first in ileum or blood.

Sorting was performed after the reaction on proliferating CFSE-low CD3+CD4+ and CD3+CD8+ responders. The V gene is TRBV4-1, the J gene TRBJ2-1; TRBD2 aligns across 14 bases. The source was alloreactive CD4+ T cells from a mixed lymphocyte reaction culture, collected before intestinal transplant. Subset defined: CFSE-low proliferating T cells sorted from roughly 6-day pre-transplant mixed lymphocyte reaction (GvH or HvG direction). This sequence was found in a human patient who received an intestinal transplant. Written as DNA, the CDR3 is TGCGCCAGCAGCCCCACCGGACTAGCGGGGGGCTTATACAATGAGCAGTTCTTC. This codes for CASSPTGLAGGLYNEQFF.